The rows below give T cell receptor beta chains drawn from one sample of a study of regulatory T cells in long-lasting Graves disease. Using its own MiXCR run on the multiplex PCR reads, TCRdb lists one record per CDR3 protein. The profile covers roughly 450,000 distinct CDR3 sequences, with less than 25% appearing a single time and over 7.5% taken by the ten largest. The material was peripheral blood mononuclear cells (PBMCs), obtained when the disease was refractory, from a patient treated with antithyroid drugs. Every receptor here comes from a female donor with Graves disease. The CDR3 runs from the conserved cysteine through the conserved F or W. The D gene is left open where the match is weak. Rows may omit the clone size; those that give it use once, few, many or a size class.

J,V,size,D,DNA,CDR3
TRBJ1-1,TRBV27,many,NA,TGTGCCAGCAGTATCAGGGTGAACACTGAAGCTTTCTTT,CASSIRVNTEAFF
TRBJ2-5,TRBV5-1,few,NA,TGCGCCAGCAGCTTGGCTATTAGCGCCCAAGAGACCCAGTACTTC,CASSLAISAQETQYF
TRBJ2-5,TRBV15,many,NA,TGTGCCACCAGCGGTTCCCGGAGAGCCGGAGAGACCCAGTACTTC,CATSGSRRAGETQYF
TRBJ1-1,TRBV5-6,few,NA,TGTGCCAGCAGCTTGAAGGGGCCGGGGTTTAGTATGAACACTGAAGCTTTCTTT,CASSLKGPGFSMNTEAFF
TRBJ2-2,TRBV2,many,NA,TGTGCCAGCCTCGCAGCAGGGAACACCGGGGAGCTGTTTTTT,CASLAAGNTGELFF
TRBJ1-2,TRBV28,many,NA,TGTGCCAGCAGTTCGCGGGGATCTAACTATGGCTACACCTTC,CASSSRGSNYGYTF
TRBJ2-7,TRBV19,few,TRBD1,TGTGCCAGTAGTATACCGGGACAGGTCACCTACGAGCAGTACTTC,CASSIPGQVTYEQYF
TRBJ1-4,TRBV5-1,NA,NA,TGCGCCAGCAGCTTGGTAGGAGCAACTAATGAAAAACTGTTTTTT,CASSLVGATNEKLFF
TRBJ1-2,TRBV7-8,many,TRBD1,TGTGCCAGCAGCCACTTAACAGGGGCCGGTGGCTACACCTTC,CASSHLTGAGGYTF
TRBJ1-2,TRBV15,few,TRBD1,TGTGCCACCAGCAGAGACCCGACAGGGATCTATGGCTACACCTTC,CATSRDPTGIYGYTF
TRBJ2-2,TRBV24-1,NA,NA,TGTGCCGCCGCCCCTAGGGGAAACACCGGGGAGCTGTTTTTT,CAAAPRGNTGELFF
TRBJ1-1,TRBV29-1,many,TRBD1,TGCAGCGTTGAAGGACAGGGAGGTGAAGCTTTCTTT,CSVEGQGGEAFF
TRBJ1-1,TRBV3-1,many,NA,TGTGCCAGCAGCCAAGAACCAAGAAACACTGAAGCTTTCTTT,CASSQEPRNTEAFF
TRBJ1-1,TRBV27,many,NA,TGTGCCAGCAGTTCGATGGGGGGGATCAACACTGAAGCTTTCTTT,CASSSMGGINTEAFF
TRBJ2-5,TRBV7-9,NA,NA,TGTGCCAGCAGCTTCTTAGGGTTGGAGACCCAGTACTTC,CASSFLGLETQYF
TRBJ2-7,TRBV11-2,many,TRBD2,TGTGCCAGCAGCCACACTAGCGAAATCGGCTACGAGCAGTACTTC,CASSHTSEIGYEQYF
TRBJ1-5,TRBV28,many,NA,TGTGCCAGCAGTCCCCGCCAGGCTACCAATCAGCCCCAGCATTTT,CASSPRQATNQPQHF
TRBJ2-1,TRBV5-1,NA,TRBD2,TGCGCCAGCAGCTCGACTAGCGGGGGGGACAATGAGCAGTTCTTC,CASSSTSGGDNEQFF
TRBJ1-2,TRBV29-1,many,NA,TGCAGCGTTGATTCACTCGGTCGGCACCGTAACTATGGCTACACCTTC,CSVDSLGRHRNYGYTF
TRBJ2-7,TRBV7-8,few,TRBD2,TGTGCCAGCAACTTTCTCGTGGCGGGGGACCCCTACGAGCAGTACTTC,CASNFLVAGDPYEQYF
TRBJ2-7,TRBV7-7,NA,NA,TGTGCTAGCAGCTTAGACAGGAGCGAGAGCTCCTACGAGCAGTACTTC,CASSLDRSESSYEQYF
TRBJ2-7,TRBV29-1,few,TRBD1,TGCAGCGTTGCTAGGGGGACAGGGAATAGTAACGAGCAGTACTTC,CSVARGTGNSNEQYF
TRBJ2-7,TRBV7-8,NA,NA,TGTGCCAGCAGTACGTTCGCGGAGGTAAACGAGCAGTACTTC,CASSTFAEVNEQYF
TRBJ2-3,TRBV27,NA,NA,TGTGCCAGCAGTTTAACCCTCCCAGATACGCAGTATTTT,CASSLTLPDTQYF
TRBJ2-7,TRBV28,many,TRBD1,TGTGCCAGCAGTACCCCCGGACAGGGAAGGACCTACGAGCAGTACTTC,CASSTPGQGRTYEQYF
TRBJ2-7,TRBV29-1,NA,NA,TGCAGCGTTGAAGGAACCGATGCCTACGAGCAGTACTTC,CSVEGTDAYEQYF
TRBJ2-7,TRBV6-2/TRBV6-3,few,NA,TGTGCCAGCTGTGAAGTGGTGAACCCCTCCTACGAGCAGTACTTC,CASCEVVNPSYEQYF
TRBJ2-5,TRBV7-3,few,NA,TGTGCCAGCAGCTCGAAGCACCAAGAGACCCAGTACTTC,CASSSKHQETQYF
TRBJ2-7,TRBV19,NA,NA,TGTGCCAGTACCGAGGCCGCAGGGGCCTACGAGCAGTACTTC,CASTEAAGAYEQYF
TRBJ2-7,TRBV7-9,NA,NA,TGTGCCAGCAGGCCGCCCCGGGACTCAGGATACGAGCAGTACTTC,CASRPPRDSGYEQYF
TRBJ2-7,TRBV6-1,NA,TRBD1,TGTGCCACCCTTTGGACAGGGCGAGGTTACGAGCAGTACTTC,CATLWTGRGYEQYF
TRBJ2-1,TRBV19,NA,NA,TGTGCCAGCAGTGATTCGGGACTGTCTTTCTTC,CASSDSGLSFF